One and the same sample provided the 2 T cell receptor beta chains below, sequenced in a study of blood T cell repertoires in COVID-19. The method was immunoSEQ multiplex PCR; TCRdb's version includes in-frame clones alone and lacks a portion of them. The data contain hundreds of thousands of clones, approximately 88% of them singletons. The material sequenced was peripheral blood. Receptor source: an older woman with COVID-19, enrolled during active disease.

The rearrangement links TRBV10-2 to TRBJ1-1; tentative D call: TRBD1 (5 bases). V was clipped by 0 bases and J by 4 bases, with 12 bases between them. The CDR3 contains 15 residues. Germline V gives CDR1 WSHSY, CDR2 SAAADI. The chain's CDR3 is CASSESHLQVTEAFF. For the CDR3, the DNA is TGCGCCAGCAGTGAGTCCCACTTACAGGTCACTGAAGCTTTCTTT.

V is TRBV11-3 and J is TRBJ1-2, with 12 bases matching TRBD1. Germline trimming cut 3 bases from V and 2 bases from J; bases unmatched to any gene: 1. The CDR3 has 15 amino acids. The germline gives CDR1 SGHNT, CDR2 YENEEA. The CDR3 coding sequence is TGTGCCAGCAGCTTGGGGACAGGGGGCAACTATGGCTACACCTTC. Protein sequence: CASSLGTGGNYGYTF.